Listed here are 5 T cell receptor beta chains from one sample, sequenced in a study of T-cell memory formation after mild COVID-19. Each CDR3 protein gets one entry after TCRdb re-called the 5' RACE reads with MiXCR. Altogether roughly 350,000 distinct CDR3 sequences are present, around 20% being singletons, with the ten largest covering under 15%. The sequencing input was PBMCs or a T cell subset sorted from them (not recorded which). These receptors were obtained from an adult woman who had mild COVID-19 (a few samples of this study predate the infection). Cell type and time point are not known.

The rearrangement links TRBV6-4 to TRBJ2-5, with 9 bases fitting TRBD1. Germline V lookup: CDR1 MRHNA, CDR2 SNTAGT. V shed 6 bases, J shed 5 bases, and the junction held 4 bases outside the gene matches. CDR3 length: 13 amino acids. The CDR3 DNA is TGTGCCAGCAGCCGGGACAGGGTTGAGACCCAGTACTTC. Residues: CASSRDRVETQYF.

The CDR3 here is CASSLDTGNTEAFF. The DNA of the CDR3 is TGCGCCAGCAGCTTGGACACAGGGAACACTGAAGCTTTCTTT. This sequence joins TRBV5-1 and TRBJ1-1; D perhaps matches TRBD1 (5 bases). V was shortened by 0 bases and J by 1 base, with 7 bases between the two germline ends. The CDR3 contains 14 residues. The germline V gene has CDR1 SGHRS and CDR2 YFSETQ.

The chain recombines TRBV6-5 with TRBJ1-6, with D possibly matching TRBD1 (6 bases). Trimming cost V 2 bases and J 5 bases, with 16 bases left between them. The CDR3 length is 17 residues. CDR1 and CDR2 (germline): MNHEY, SVGAGI. The CDR3 sequence: CASSYATMGHDNSPLHF. The CDR3 DNA sequence: TGTGCCAGCAGTTACGCGACAATGGGACACGATAATTCACCCCTCCACTTT.

The chain carries TRBV7-9 and TRBJ1-1; D remains ambiguous. Germline V gives CDR1 SEHNR, CDR2 FQNEAQ (reference sequence). Trimming left V 6 bases short and J 3 bases short, with 20 bases between. The CDR3 extends over 16 amino acids. CDR3 residues: CASSPRRVQAYTEAFF. The CDR3 nucleotides read TGTGCCAGCAGTCCCCGACGGGTCCAGGCCTACACTGAAGCTTTCTTT.

The chain links TRBV5-1 to TRBJ1-2; 7 bases fit TRBD1. CDR1 and CDR2 from the germline V gene are SGHRS and YFSETQ. The CDR3 consists of 14 residues. The junction had 3 bases not matched to a gene; V was cut back by 0 bases and J by 4 bases. The CDR3 sequence is CASSLGQGFYGYTF. The DNA of the CDR3 is TGCGCCAGCAGCTTGGGACAGGGCTTCTATGGCTACACCTTC. Combining the CDR3 with reference TRBV5-1 and TRBJ1-2 gives the whole variable domain KAGVTQTPRYLIKTRGQQVTLSCSPISGHRSVSWYQQTPGQGLQFLFEYFSETQRNKGNFPGRFSGRQFSNSRSEMNVSTLELGDSALYLCASSLGQGFYGYTFGSGTRLTVV.